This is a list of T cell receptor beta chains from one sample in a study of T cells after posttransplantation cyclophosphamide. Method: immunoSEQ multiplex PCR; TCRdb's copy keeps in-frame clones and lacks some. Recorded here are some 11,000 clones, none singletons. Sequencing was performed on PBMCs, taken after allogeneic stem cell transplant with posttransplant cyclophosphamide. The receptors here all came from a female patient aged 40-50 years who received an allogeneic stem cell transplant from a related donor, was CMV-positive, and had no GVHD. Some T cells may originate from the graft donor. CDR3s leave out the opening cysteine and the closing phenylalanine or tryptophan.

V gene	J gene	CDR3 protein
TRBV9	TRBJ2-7	ASSSLTYEQY
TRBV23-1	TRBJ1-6	ASSHNGRQYNSPLH
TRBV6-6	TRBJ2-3	ASSIVRGSTDTQY
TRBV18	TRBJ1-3	ASSPRPISGNTIY
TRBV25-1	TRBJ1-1	ASSPRTALNTEAF
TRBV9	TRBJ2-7	ASSVDGTGLFEQY
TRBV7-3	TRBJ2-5	ASSQGTGRETQY
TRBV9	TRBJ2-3	ASSAYTGSSTDTQY
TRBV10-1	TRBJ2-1	ASSVAGKNNEQF
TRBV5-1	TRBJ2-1	ASSSVPSGSANNEQF
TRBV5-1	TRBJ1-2	ASSSGTLPRTGGYT
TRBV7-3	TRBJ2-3	ASSLAGSTDTQY
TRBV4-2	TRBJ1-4	ASSQVATGGRGEKLF
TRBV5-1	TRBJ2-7	ASTARTSGTYEQY
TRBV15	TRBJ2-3	ATSTGGTGSFTQY
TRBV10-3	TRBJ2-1	AISESPLGLAGVNEQF
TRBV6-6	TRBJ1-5	ASSSSGGGGNQPQH
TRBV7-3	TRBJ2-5	ASSQQGETQY
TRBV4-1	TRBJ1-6	ASSKTGYSPLH
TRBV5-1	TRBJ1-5	ASSPWTGEDQPQH
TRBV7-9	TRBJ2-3	ASSKGGTTDTQY
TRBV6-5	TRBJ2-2	ASSRGAGRTGELF
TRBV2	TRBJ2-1	AIDSISSYNEQF
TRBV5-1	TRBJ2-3	ASTGGSTDTQY
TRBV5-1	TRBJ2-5	ASSLASSGGVVETQY
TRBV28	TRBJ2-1	ASRSGLAGASSYNEQF
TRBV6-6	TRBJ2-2	ASQRLTGTRELF
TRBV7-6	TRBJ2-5	ASSSRETQY
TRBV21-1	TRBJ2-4	ASSKWGLAGFKNIQY
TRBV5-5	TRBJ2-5	ASSLTGKETQY
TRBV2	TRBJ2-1	ASTRVTRNEQF
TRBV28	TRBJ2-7	ASSLFAREDYRPSYEQY
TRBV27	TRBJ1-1	ASSLLSGDTEAF
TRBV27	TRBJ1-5	ASSLSPNQPQH
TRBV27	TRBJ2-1	ASSFWGGRGIEQF
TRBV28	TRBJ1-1	ASSPYRVTEAF
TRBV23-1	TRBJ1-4	ASSQSGRGTTNEKLF
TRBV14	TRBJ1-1	ASSRYRDEAF
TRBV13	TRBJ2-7	ASSLGQGIEQY
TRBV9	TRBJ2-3	ASSPLGVVAGSDTQY
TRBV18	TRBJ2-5	ASSSFPREDETQY
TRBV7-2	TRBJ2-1	ASSFAGLAGTSSYNEQF
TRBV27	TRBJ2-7	ASSLQGDRAYEQY
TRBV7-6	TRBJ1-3	ASSPQDRAGNTIY
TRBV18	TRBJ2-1	ASSENHGLASYNEQF
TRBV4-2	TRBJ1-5	ASSQVANSNQPQH
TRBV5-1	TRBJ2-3	ASSLATTSGGAYTDTQY
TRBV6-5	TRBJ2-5	ASSYRAQETQY
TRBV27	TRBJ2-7	ASSLSGSGYEQY
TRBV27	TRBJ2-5	ASSSHRGGETQY
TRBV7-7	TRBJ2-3	ASSLGRRAKDTQY
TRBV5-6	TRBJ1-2	ASSLEAGGYGYT
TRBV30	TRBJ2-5	ASTLVDSKGTQY
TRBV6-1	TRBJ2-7	ASTGAYEQY